The clone carrying this TCR beta chain was found once. What it recognizes is unknown. Measured with immunoSEQ multiplex PCR; TCRdb has only the in-frame clones, and not every one. In the table there are about 17,000 clones, 87% of which are singletons. These data are taken from a study of PD-1 blockade in classical Hodgkin lymphoma. General study findings and limits: Nothing has yet pinned down what causes the repertoire differences, possibly disease activity or prior therapy. Diminished baseline TCR diversity has been reported in newly diagnosed patients relative to healthy donors.

The CDR3 is 14 residues long. Germline lookup yields CDR1 MNHEY and CDR2 SVGAGI. Trimming took off 8 bases at V and 6 bases at J, with 18 bases between the two ends. Time point noted: newly diagnosed, previously untreated cHL patient sample. Untreated, newly diagnosed classical Hodgkin lymphoma PBMCs were used for comparison. The TCR was taken from a human donor with classical Hodgkin lymphoma. The chain employs TRBV6-5 and TRBJ2-3, with D possibly matching TRBD2 (6 bases). Material: peripheral blood mononuclear cells (PBMCs). CDR3 sequence reads: CASRRRDQLDTQYF. The CDR3 nucleotides read TGTGCCAGCCGACGGCGGGACCAATTGGATACGCAGTATTTT.